This T cell receptor (beta chain) was found in a study of blood T cell repertoires in COVID-19. Methods used by the authors: Reference gene primer amplification yielded estimated nucleated cell counts. The method was immunoSEQ multiplex PCR; TCRdb's version includes in-frame clones alone and lacks a portion of them. V, J and clone size are those of that table, while D and trimming were read from the DNA. The profile shows 250,000 to 300,000 clones, 85% to 90% of them singletons. Germline CDR1 and CDR2: MNHNY and SVGAGI (reference sequence). This CDR3 has 12 amino acids. V was clipped by 7 bases and J by 4 bases, with 8 bases between them.

The chain links TRBV6-6 to TRBJ1-5, with D maybe TRBD1 (6 bases). The TCR sequence derives from a woman between 35 and 50 years old who had recovered from COVID-19. The sequencing sample was made of peripheral blood. The CDR3 DNA follows: TGTGCCAGCACCACAGGGAATCAGCCCCAGCATTTT. Translated, it gives CASTTGNQPQHF.